This T cell receptor (beta chain) originates from a study of T cell repertoires in cytomegalovirus infection. Study-level background: Indications came from public TCR beta signatures; they pointed to CMV infection and to a matching HLA type.

This CDR3 region has 14 residues. Germline CDR1 and CDR2: MNHNS and SASEGT. Deletions cut 7 bases from V and 2 bases from J, with 14 bases between. Of note for this clonotype: What it binds is unknown.

TCRdb reprocessed the reads with MiXCR, giving one entry per CDR3 protein. Of tens of thousands of distinct CDR3 sequences listed, roughly a quarter are singletons. This clonotype was obtained from a human donor in good health (CMV status not recorded). Some clones in this sample may be carry-over from other donors' samples. This chain connects TRBV6-1 to TRBJ2-5, with D unresolved. The sample in question was CD8+ T cells from cultured PBMCs, obtained from culture after CMV antigen stimulation. CDR3 DNA: TGTGCCAGCACTGCTTTTAAAGGGCAAGAGACCCAGTACTTC. Its protein is CASTAFKGQETQYF.